Given below is one T cell receptor (beta chain) in context. The authors' processing: Estimated nucleated cell counts came from reference gene primer amplification. Libraries were prepared by immunoSEQ multiplex PCR; TCRdb keeps only in-frame clonotypes and omits some of them. Clone size and V and J calls were adopted from that table, with D and trimming inferred from the DNA. The sample records more than 35,000 clones, 90% being singletons. This specimen comes from a study of blood T cell repertoires in COVID-19. Study overall: Samples representing acute and convalescent COVID-19 were sourced from the United States, Italy and Spain. Sources were T cells, B-cell-depleted T cells, or PBMCs; the material itself was cDNA or gDNA.

The CDR3 is 20 amino acids. This clonotype originated in a human donor in a cohort sampled during active COVID-19. Input material: peripheral blood. The rearrangement uses TRBV7-5 and TRBJ2-1; TRBD1, the D gene given by the table, was not confirmed from the DNA. TRBV7-5 represents a pseudogene. The chain's CDR3 is CVRSLARQRRYHPYNNEQFF. The CDR3 DNA reads TGTGTCAGAAGCTTAGCCAGGCAGAGAAGATATCACCCTTACAACAATGAGCAGTTCTTC.